These 16 T cell receptor beta chains originate from one sample sequenced in a study of blood T cell repertoires in COVID-19. TCRdb's copy holds only in-frame clones and misses some; the assay was immunoSEQ multiplex PCR. The sample records 150,000 to 200,000 clones, 85% to 95% being singletons. Sample: peripheral blood. Every receptor here comes from a woman aged 55-70 years with COVID-19, enrolled during active disease.

Points on this clone: It is unclear where the CDR3 begins or ends on the DNA, so no DNA is shown, and the CDR3 is as TCRdb lists it. This sequence joins TRBV5-1 and TRBJ2-2; the table's D call of TRBD1 was not tested on the DNA. Germline V lookup: CDR1 SGHRS, CDR2 YFSETQ. With termini counted, the CDR3 has 15 amino acids. This CDR3 reads CASSSSGQGAGELFF.

The V gene is TRBV5-1, the J gene TRBJ2-5; tentative D call: TRBD2 (5 bases). V lost 6 bases to trimming and J lost 1 base, with 19 bases between them. Germline V lookup: CDR1 SGHRS, CDR2 YFSETQ. The CDR3 runs 16 residues. The CDR3 region is CASTPGGGGPQETQYF. The DNA of the CDR3 is TGCGCCAGCACCCCCGGTGGAGGTGGGCCCCAAGAGACCCAGTACTTC.

The V and J genes are TRBV7-6 and TRBJ1-2; D might be TRBD1 (5 bases). The CDR3 contains 14 residues. Germline assignment: CDR1 SGHVS and CDR2 FNYEAQ. V was trimmed by 5 bases and J by 2 bases, leaving 12 bases between them. The CDR3, as DNA: TGTGCCAGCAGCCCAGGACGGGGGAACTATGGCTACACCTTC. Encoded protein: CASSPGRGNYGYTF.

The genes are TRBV7-2 and TRBJ1-5; D not resolved. The CDR3 spans 14 residues. CDR1 and CDR2 (germline): SGHTA, FQGNSA. V shed 2 bases and J shed 1 base, with 6 bases lying between them. This CDR3 reads CASSLRESNQPQHF. The CDR3 region has the DNA TGTGCCAGCAGCTTACGAGAAAGCAATCAGCCCCAGCATTTT.

This chain links TRBV6-5 with TRBJ2-5; maybe TRBD2 (7 bases). Trimming took 6 bases from V and 5 from J, leaving 13 bases between them. Germline CDR1 reads MNHEY; CDR2 reads SVGAGI. The length of the CDR3 is 13 residues. The CDR3 DNA sequence: TGTGCCAGCAGCCTGGGGGGGCGCGAGACCCAGTACTTC. Amino acids: CASSLGGRETQYF.

V usage is TRBV7-9 and J usage is TRBJ1-2; TRBD1 matches 9 bases. Germline V gives CDR1 SEHNR, CDR2 FQNEAQ (reference sequence). V was clipped by 6 bases and J by 2 bases; unmatched bases: 13. The CDR3 is 17 amino acids. Written as DNA, the CDR3 is TGTGCCAGCAGTTCTACCAAATTCGGGACAGGGAACTATGGCTACACCTTC. This gives the protein CASSSTKFGTGNYGYTF.

The genes are TRBV15 and TRBJ2-1; D might be TRBD2 (6 bases). Germline lookup yields CDR1 LNHNV and CDR2 YYDKDF (reference sequence). Trimming pared 4 bases from V and 5 bases from J, leaving 15 bases between. The CDR3 runs to 15 residues. The CDR3 reads CATSTPSVKHNEQFF. The CDR3 nucleotides are TGTGCCACCAGCACCCCTAGCGTTAAACACAATGAGCAGTTCTTC.

V is TRBV27 and J is TRBJ1-3; D is ambiguous. The germline CDR1 and CDR2 sequences are MNHEY and SMNVEV (reference sequence). V was trimmed by 5 bases and J by 0 bases, leaving 8 bases between them. CDR3 length: 14 amino acids. The CDR3 coding sequence is TGTGCCAGCAGTCCCGACACCTCTGGAAACACCATATATTTT. It codes for CASSPDTSGNTIYF.

The J gene is TRBJ2-2, the V gene TRBV10-3; D perhaps matches TRBD1 (7 bases). Germline CDR1 is ENHRY and CDR2 is SYGVKD. The CDR3 is made up of 16 amino acids. Trimming removed 0 bases from V and 4 bases from J, with 12 bases in between. CDR3 DNA sequence: TGTGCCATCAGTGAGTCAAACAGGGGAGGCACCGGGGAGCTGTTTTTT. Its translation: CAISESNRGGTGELFF.

The V gene is TRBV5-1, the J gene TRBJ1-2; D not certain. CDR1 is SGHRS, CDR2 YFSETQ, per germline. The CDR3 runs to 14 residues. The V and J ends lost 0 bases and 4 bases respectively, with 10 bases between them. The DNA of the CDR3 is TGCGCCAGCAGCTTGGACGAGGCGGGCTATGGCTACACCTTC. Translated, it gives CASSLDEAGYGYTF.

The V call is TRBV9, the J call TRBJ1-3; TRBD1 matches 7 bases. Germline lookup yields CDR1 SGDLS and CDR2 YYNGEE. The CDR3 length is 16 residues. The ends lost 1 base at V and 0 bases at J; junction bases unmatched: 4. CDR3 sequence reads: CASSVTQGGSGNTIYF. The CDR3 nucleotides read TGTGCCAGCAGCGTAACGCAGGGGGGCTCTGGAAACACCATATATTTT.

The V gene is TRBV7-2, the J gene TRBJ2-2; 8 bases match TRBD1. Germline CDR1 and CDR2: SGHTA and FQGNSA. J was trimmed by 6 bases and V by 3 bases; bases with no gene match: 6. This CDR3 region has 15 residues. CDR3 DNA: TGTGCCAGCAGCTTCCGGACAGGGCACGCCGGGGAGCTGTTTTTT. It codes for CASSFRTGHAGELFF.

J is TRBJ1-5 and V is TRBV19, with TRBD1 identical over 7 bases. The CDR3 has 15 residues. The V segment lost 3 bases and the J segment 1 base; nucleotides outside the gene matches: 3. Germline CDR1 LNHDA, CDR2 SQIVND (reference sequence). CDR3 DNA sequence: TGTGCCAGTAGTATTGCACAGGGGAGCAATCAGCCCCAGCATTTT. Protein product: CASSIAQGSNQPQHF.

This chain joins TRBV5-1 and TRBJ1-1; D may be TRBD1 (6 bases). Trimming removed 3 bases at V and 5 bases at J, with 14 bases between. Per germline, CDR1 SGHRS and CDR2 YFSETQ. The CDR3 spans 14 residues. CDR3 sequence: CASSWLGAGTEAFF. CDR3 sequence (DNA): TGCGCCAGCAGCTGGTTGGGGGCCGGGACTGAAGCTTTCTTT.

This sequence joins TRBV7-4 and TRBJ1-5; D uncertain. The CDR3 extends over 15 amino acids. V dropped 5 bases and J dropped 5 bases, with 16 bases sitting between them. Per germline, CDR1 SGHVT and CDR2 SQSDAQ. CDR3 DNA: TGTGCCAGCAGCCTCGAGTGCGGGCGGCATCAGCCCCAGCATTTT. This sequence encodes CASSLECGRHQPQHF.

The chain links TRBV7-8 to TRBJ1-5; possible D gene TRBD1, 6 bases. Per the germline V gene, CDR1 is SGHVS and CDR2 is FQNEAQ. Deletions cut 5 bases from V and 5 bases from J, with 19 bases between. CDR3 length: 16 amino acids. The CDR3 region is CASSPGPRDTHQPQHF. The DNA for the CDR3 is TGTGCCAGCAGCCCCGGCCCCCGGGACACTCATCAGCCCCAGCATTTT.